The clone carrying this TCR beta chain was observed a handful of times. The source of the sample is a study of human T cells and chemical hapten exposure. MiXCR, run by TCRdb on the RACE reads, gives a single entry per CDR3 protein. Among about 360,000 distinct CDR3 sequences listed, around 5% were seen once. Time point in this sample: patch test 1, 2 weeks after DPC sensitization. Treatment meaning: therapeutic diphenylcyclopropenone sensitization with weekly scalp DPC. Blood draws preceded each patch test application. Deletions cut 4 bases from V and 6 bases from J, with 14 bases between. Germline assignment: CDR1 SGHRS and CDR2 YFSETQ. This CDR3 has 14 residues.

This sequence originates from a woman in her forties or fifties with alopecia areata. Some clones in this sample may be carry-over from other donors' samples. Material: whole blood, obtained in connection with sensitization to the hapten diphenylcyclopropenone (DPC). This chain links TRBV5-1 with TRBJ2-1, with D possibly matching TRBD1 (8 bases). The CDR3 spells CASSGGDRSNEQFF. The CDR3 nucleotides are TGCGCCAGCAGCGGGGGGGACAGGAGCAATGAGCAGTTCTTC. The entire variable domain, with the rest obtained from reference TRBV5-1 and TRBJ2-1, is as follows: KAGVTQTPRYLIKTRGQQVTLSCSPISGHRSVSWYQQTPGQGLQFLFEYFSETQRNKGNFPGRFSGRQFSNSRSEMNVSTLELGDSALYLCASSGGDRSNEQFFGPGTRLTVL.